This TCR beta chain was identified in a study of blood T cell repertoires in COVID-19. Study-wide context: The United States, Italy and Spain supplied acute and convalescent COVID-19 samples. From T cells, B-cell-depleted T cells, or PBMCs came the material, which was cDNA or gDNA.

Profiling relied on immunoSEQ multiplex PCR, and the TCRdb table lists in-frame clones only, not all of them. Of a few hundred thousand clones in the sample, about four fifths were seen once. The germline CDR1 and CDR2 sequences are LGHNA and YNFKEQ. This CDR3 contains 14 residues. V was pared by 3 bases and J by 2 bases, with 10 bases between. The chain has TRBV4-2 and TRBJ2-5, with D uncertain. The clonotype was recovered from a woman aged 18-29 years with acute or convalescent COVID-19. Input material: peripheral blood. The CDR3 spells CASSQILLQETQYF. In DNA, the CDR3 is TGTGCCAGCAGCCAGATACTGCTACAAGAGACCCAGTACTTC.